These 17 T cell receptor beta chains were all obtained from the same sample, sequenced in a study of OX40 agonist ivuxolimab in advanced cancers. Using immunoSEQ multiplex PCR, the repertoire was profiled, and TCRdb retains in-frame clones only, with some absent. The sample contains 35,000 to 40,000 clones, 88% of which appear only once. This specimen was CD4+ or CD8+ T cells sorted from blood, taken in a trial of the OX40 agonist ivuxolimab. The receptors derive from an adult with an advanced solid tumor such as melanoma, head and neck, liver or kidney cancer.

V gene TRBV14 combines with J gene TRBJ2-1; no definite D call. The CDR3 covers 15 residues. Germline V gene sequence: CDR1 SGHDN, CDR2 FVKESK. V lost 4 bases and J 2 bases, leaving 12 bases between the germline ends. The CDR3: CASSPYMNPYNEQFF. The CDR3 nucleotides are TGTGCCAGCAGCCCTTACATGAACCCCTACAATGAGCAGTTCTTC.

This chain connects TRBV18 to TRBJ2-1, with D tentatively TRBD1 (5 bases). Germline CDR1 and CDR2: KGHSH and LQKENI. CDR3 length equals 15 residues. Trimming took off 0 bases at V and 3 bases at J, with 9 bases between the two ends. CDR3 nucleotides: TGTGCCAGCTCACCACCGGAAACAGGCTACAATGAGCAGTTCTTC. It encodes CASSPPETGYNEQFF.

This clone has just one count. This rearrangement joins TRBV27 to TRBJ2-7; a weak D match, TRBD2 (6 bases). Looked up from germline, CDR1 is MNHEY and CDR2 is SMNVEV (reference sequence). Trimming took off 7 bases at V and 0 bases at J, with 25 bases between the two ends. CDR3 length: 18 amino acids. The chain's CDR3 is CASTPLGGPRITSYEQYF. In DNA form, the CDR3 reads TGTGCCAGCACACCCCTAGGAGGGCCACGAATTACCTCCTACGAGCAGTACTTC.

The rearrangement joins TRBV6-5 to TRBJ1-1; no clear D gene. V gave up 5 bases and J gave up 6 bases, with 16 bases separating them. The germline CDR1 and CDR2 sequences are MNHEY and SVGAGI. CDR3 length: 14 amino acids. CDR3 sequence reads: CASSELTVLSEAFF. The CDR3 DNA reads TGTGCCAGCAGTGAATTAACGGTTCTCTCTGAAGCTTTCTTT.

This clone was counted ten times or more. This chain uses TRBV6-4 with TRBJ2-3; TRBD2 agrees at 7 bases. Trimming cost V 2 bases and J 2 bases; bases outside gene matches: 7. This CDR3 contains 16 residues. CDR1 is MRHNA, CDR2 SNTAGT, per germline. In DNA, the CDR3 is TGTGCCAGCAGTGACGTGGTGGGGGGGACCACAGATACGCAGTATTTT. This codes for CASSDVVGGTTDTQYF.

The chain carries TRBV5-4 and TRBJ2-3; D uncertain. Germline loops: CDR1 SGHNT, CDR2 YYREEE (reference sequence). V lost 0 bases, J lost 4 bases, and 12 bases lay in between. The CDR3 is 15 amino acids. The CDR3 sequence: CASSLAGSGPDTQYF. CDR3 in DNA: TGTGCCAGCAGCTTGGCTGGTTCCGGCCCAGATACGCAGTATTTT. Complete variable domain (other parts from reference TRBV5-4 and TRBJ2-3): ETGVTQSPTHLIKTRGQQVTLRCSSQSGHNTVSWYQQALGQGPQFIFQYYREEENGRGNFPPRFSGLQFPNYSSELNVNALELDDSALYLCASSLAGSGPDTQYFGPGTRLTVL.

The J gene is TRBJ2-4, the V gene TRBV7-9, with D perhaps matching TRBD1 (6 bases). This CDR3 spans 14 amino acids. The V end lost 5 bases, the J end lost 5 bases, and 13 bases lay between the germline ends. Per the germline V gene, CDR1 is SEHNR and CDR2 is FQNEAQ (reference sequence). In nucleotides, the CDR3 is TGTGCCAGCAGCCCTGTTGGGGGCCAAAACATTCAGTACTTC. It yields the protein CASSPVGGQNIQYF.

The gene calls are TRBV30 and TRBJ1-5; D is ambiguous. In germline, CDR1 is GTSNPN, CDR2 SVGIG (reference sequence). This CDR3 has 16 amino acids. V lost 0 bases and J lost 2, with 14 bases in between. This CDR3 is CAWSVRSTRGNQPQHF. The CDR3 bases are TGTGCCTGGAGTGTAAGGTCCACGAGGGGCAATCAGCCCCAGCATTTT.

This chain uses TRBV7-6 with TRBJ1-2; D perhaps matches TRBD1 (5 bases). V was trimmed by 5 bases and J by 5 bases, leaving 21 bases between them. The CDR3 extends over 16 amino acids. Looked up from germline, CDR1 is SGHVS and CDR2 is FNYEAQ. The CDR3 DNA follows: TGTGCCAGCAGCCGATATTCGGGAGGGGATGATTATGGCTACACCTTC. Encoded protein: CASSRYSGGDDYGYTF. The full variable domain, in which reference TRBV7-6 and TRBJ1-2 provide the parts outside the CDR3, is GAGVSQSPRYKVTKRGQDVALRCDPISGHVSLYWYRQALGQGPEFLTYFNYEAQQDKSGLPNDRFSAERPEGSISTLTIQRTEQRDSAMYRCASSRYSGGDDYGYTFGSGTRLTVV.

V and J are TRBV5-1 and TRBJ2-1; D is perhaps TRBD1 (6 bases). Trimming removed 3 bases at V and 10 bases at J, with 20 bases between. This CDR3 spans 15 amino acids. From germline, CDR1 is SGHRS and CDR2 YFSETQ. CDR3 nucleotide sequence: TGCGCCAGCAGCTATGGGGCTAGCCTAAGGGGGGAGCAGTTCTTC. It is translated as CASSYGASLRGEQFF.

This sequence joins TRBV5-5 and TRBJ2-7, with a tentative D call TRBD2 (6 bases). V lost 0 bases and J lost 5, with 6 bases in between. The CDR3 extends over 12 amino acids. The germline V gene has CDR1 SGHKS and CDR2 YYEKEE (reference sequence). Written as DNA, the CDR3 is TGTGCCAGCAGCTTGGCGGGGGACGAGCAGTACTTC. It specifies CASSLAGDEQYF.

This sequence joins TRBV6-1 and TRBJ1-5; D not resolved. The germline V gene encodes CDR1 MNHNS and CDR2 SASEGT. This CDR3 region has 12 residues. Trimming removed 6 bases from V and 3 bases from J, with 6 bases in between. The CDR3, as DNA: TGTGCCAGCAGGGGTTACAATCAGCCCCAGCATTTT. Protein sequence: CASRGYNQPQHF.

The V call is TRBV7-2, the J call TRBJ1-1; D not resolved. CDR3 length equals 10 residues. V was pared by 5 bases and J by 12 bases, with 10 bases between. CDR1 and CDR2 (germline): SGHTA, FQGNSA. CDR3 sequence (DNA): TGTGCCAGCAGCCCGGTGGAAACTTTCTTT. Translated, it gives CASSPVETFF.

The V gene is TRBV29-1, the J gene TRBJ2-7; 9 bases agree with TRBD1. In germline, CDR1 is SQVTM, CDR2 ANQGSEA. The junction had 12 bases not matched to a gene; V was cut back by 6 bases and J by 3 bases. The CDR3 is made up of 15 amino acids. Written as DNA, the CDR3 is TGCAGCGTAGGGGGACCCGGGACAGGGCTCTACGAGCAGTACTTC. Protein product: CSVGGPGTGLYEQYF.

The rearrangement joins TRBV19 to TRBJ1-2; D is uncertain. V lost 11 bases and J lost 0, with 13 bases in between. CDR3 length: 13 residues. Germline CDR1 is LNHDA and CDR2 is SQIVND (reference sequence). CDR3 residues: CASREHANYGYTF. CDR3 nucleotide sequence: TGTGCCTCCCGGGAGCATGCTAACTATGGCTACACCTTC.

This sequence joins TRBV5-4 and TRBJ2-7; D uncertain. CDR1 and CDR2 from the germline V gene are SGHNT and YYREEE (reference sequence). Between the trimmed V and J ends, which lost 3 bases and 0 bases, there was a span of 1 base. The CDR3 extends over 11 amino acids. CDR3 DNA sequence: TGTGCCAGCAGCTCCTCCTACGAGCAGTACTTC. As protein: CASSSSYEQYF.

The J gene is TRBJ2-1, the V gene TRBV7-9, with D possibly TRBD2 on 6 matching bases. The V gene's germline CDR1 is SEHNR and CDR2 FQNEAQ (reference sequence). Trimming cost V 7 bases and J 1 base, with 11 bases left between them. The CDR3 is 14 amino acids. CDR3 region: CASNEGGSYNEQFF. The CDR3 coding sequence is TGTGCCAGCAACGAGGGAGGTTCCTACAATGAGCAGTTCTTC.